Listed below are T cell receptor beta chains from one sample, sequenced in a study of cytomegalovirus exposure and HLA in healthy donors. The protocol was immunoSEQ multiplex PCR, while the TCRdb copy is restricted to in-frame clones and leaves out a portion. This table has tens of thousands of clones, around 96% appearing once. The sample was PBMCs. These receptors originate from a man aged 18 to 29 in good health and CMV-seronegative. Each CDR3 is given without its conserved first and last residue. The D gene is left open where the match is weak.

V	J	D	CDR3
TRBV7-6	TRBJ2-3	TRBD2	ASSSTSGGDTQY
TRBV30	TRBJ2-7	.	AWSDDAWGDEQY
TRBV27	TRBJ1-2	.	ASSFRANYGYT
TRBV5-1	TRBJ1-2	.	ASSLDRAGGYT
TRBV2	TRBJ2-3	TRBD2	ASIGYSLAGVTDTQY
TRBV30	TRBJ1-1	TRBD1	AWSDTGGTEAF
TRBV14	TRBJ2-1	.	ASSQLLNNEQF
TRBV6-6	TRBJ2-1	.	ASSPSPDEQF
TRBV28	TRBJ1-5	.	ASRRREAGQPQH
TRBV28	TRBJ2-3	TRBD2	ASRGDYTDTQY
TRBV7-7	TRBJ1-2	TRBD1	ASSSGQGAYGYT
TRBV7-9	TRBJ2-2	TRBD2	ASSPPGLADTGELF
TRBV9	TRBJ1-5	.	ASSVGGGNQPQH
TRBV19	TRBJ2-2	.	ASSLFIGQPTGELF
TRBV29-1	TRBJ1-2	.	SVEPAGLGYGYT
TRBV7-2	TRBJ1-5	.	ASSLTDTDQPQH
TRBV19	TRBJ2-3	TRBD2	ASSRASGSSDTQY
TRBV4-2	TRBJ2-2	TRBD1	ASSQEWTGSGELF
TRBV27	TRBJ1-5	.	ASSFVAGGNQPQH
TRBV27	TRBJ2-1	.	ASSLATIYNEQF
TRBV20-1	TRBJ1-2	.	SARQPGGYT
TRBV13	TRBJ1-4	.	ASSSGPGQKTNEKLF
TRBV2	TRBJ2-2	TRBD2	ASRGLAGDTGELF
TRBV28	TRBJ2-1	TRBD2	ASMLAGQVMEQF
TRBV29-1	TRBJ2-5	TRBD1	SGSGQGDGIQETQY
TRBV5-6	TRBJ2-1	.	ASSGQRTDRWGYNEQF
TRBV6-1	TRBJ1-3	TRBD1	ASSPTGTGNTIY
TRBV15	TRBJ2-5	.	ATSTDQGQTQY
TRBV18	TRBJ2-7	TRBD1	ASSPDRGGYEQY